What follows are 29 T cell receptor beta chains derived from one specimen sequenced in a study of control samples from healthy donors and cancer patients. The table came from immunoSEQ multiplex PCR; TCRdb's copy has only in-frame clones and leaves some out. Of about 220,000 clones listed, 85% to 95% are singletons. The sequenced sample consisted of blood. The receptor set was obtained from a man between 45 and 60 years old in good health.

The chain joins TRBV5-1 to TRBJ1-3; D not resolved. This CDR3 region has 16 residues. In germline, CDR1 is SGHRS, CDR2 YFSETQ. The V end lost 4 bases, the J end lost 0 bases, and 14 bases lay between the germline ends. Here the CDR3 reads CASSLGPTSSGNTIYF. The CDR3 region has the DNA TGCGCCAGCAGCCTAGGACCCACTAGCTCTGGAAACACCATATATTTT.

The chain has TRBV7-9 and TRBJ2-3, with D possibly matching TRBD2 (6 bases). The V gene lost 7 bases and the J gene lost 0 bases, with 17 bases spanning the gap. Germline values: CDR1 SEHNR, CDR2 FQNEAQ (reference sequence). The CDR3 consists of 16 residues. Written as DNA, the CDR3 is TGTGCCAGCACCCCCGGGGCGGGGCGCAGCACAGATACGCAGTATTTT. Amino acids: CASTPGAGRSTDTQYF.

This sequence joins TRBV11-2 and TRBJ1-2; D unclear. The CDR3 extends over 13 amino acids. Trimming took off 4 bases at V and 8 bases at J, with 14 bases between the two ends. Germline CDR1 reads SGHAT; CDR2 reads FQNNGV. In DNA, the CDR3 is TGTGCCAGCAGCTCAACGGTTGGGGAAGGCTACACCTTC. This sequence encodes CASSSTVGEGYTF.

The chain is built from TRBV6-6 and TRBJ1-1; 11 positions agree with TRBD1. With 4 bases clipped from V and 4 bases from J, the junction kept 2 bases outside the gene matches. CDR1 and CDR2 (germline): MNHNY, SVGAGI (reference sequence). The CDR3 runs 14 residues. Here the CDR3 DNA reads TGTGCCAGCAGTTCCGGACAGGGGGCCACTGAAGCTTTCTTT. Amino acids: CASSSGQGATEAFF.

This chain joins TRBV5-1 and TRBJ2-3; D remains unclear. CDR3 size: 15 residues. The germline gives CDR1 SGHRS, CDR2 YFSETQ. Trimming removed 2 bases from V and 1 base from J, with 11 bases in between. CDR3 bases: TGCGCCAGCAGCTTAAACACCCTCGGCACAGATACGCAGTATTTT. Translated, it gives CASSLNTLGTDTQYF.

V gene TRBV12-3 or TRBV12-4 combines with J gene TRBJ1-2; D perhaps matches TRBD1 (5 bases). Trimming stripped 6 bases from V and 7 bases from J, with 15 bases between. CDR3 length: 13 residues. The CDR3: CASRVTVSSGYTF. DNA of the CDR3: TGTGCCAGCAGGGTGACAGTTTCAAGTGGCTACACCTTC.

The V call is TRBV28, the J call TRBJ1-5; D is perhaps TRBD1 (5 bases). V lost 9 bases to trimming and J lost 7 bases, with 19 bases between them. Germline loops: CDR1 MDHEN, CDR2 SYDVKM. CDR3 length equals 14 residues. The CDR3 DNA reads TGTGCCAGTATACGGGACCGGGGTGGGCAGCCCCAGCATTTT. Translated, it gives CASIRDRGGQPQHF.

This chain connects TRBV5-8 to TRBJ2-7; D uncertain. Per the germline V gene, CDR1 is SGHTS and CDR2 is YDEGEE. V lost 4 bases and J lost 6, with 20 bases in between. The CDR3 consists of 15 residues. The CDR3 DNA reads as TGTGCCAGCAGCGGGCTGGTCCGGGTCTCGGGCGAGCAGTACGTC. It codes for CASSGLVRVSGEQYV.

This clone was seen once. The chain joins TRBV2 to TRBJ1-5, with 9 bases aligning to TRBD1. There are 13 residues in the CDR3. The ends lost 7 bases at V and 10 bases at J; junction bases unmatched: 8. CDR1 is SNHLY, CDR2 FYNNEI, per germline. The CDR3 DNA sequence: TGTGCCAGCACACCGGGACAGGGCTTACCCCAGCATTTT. It translates to CASTPGQGLPQHF.

This chain links TRBV14 with TRBJ1-1; D remains unclear. The CDR3 runs to 18 residues. Trimming took 8 bases from V and 0 from J, leaving 25 bases between them. Germline assignment: CDR1 SGHDN and CDR2 FVKESK. The CDR3 DNA follows: TGTGCCAGCTCAAGGGATTACTGGGGATCGGGCTTGAACACTGAAGCTTTCTTT. This sequence encodes CASSRDYWGSGLNTEAFF. Full variable domain (remainder filled in from reference TRBV14 and TRBJ1-1): EAGVTQFPSHSVIEKGQTVTLRCDPISGHDNLYWYRRVMGKEIKFLLHFVKESKQDESGMPNNRFLAERTGGTYSTLKVQPAELEDSGVYFCASSRDYWGSGLNTEAFFGQGTRLTVV.

The chain is built from TRBV7-2 and TRBJ1-1; D is possibly TRBD1 (5 bases). The CDR3 length is 15 residues. The ends were cut back, 1 base at V and 2 bases at J, with 11 bases in the middle. Germline V gene lookup returns CDR1 SGHTA and CDR2 FQGNSA. CDR3 DNA: TGTGCCAGCAGCTTAGGGCAGGGTCTAAACACTGAAGCTTTCTTT. Its protein is CASSLGQGLNTEAFF.

The gene calls are TRBV11-2 and TRBJ2-5, with D unresolved. Germline values: CDR1 SGHAT, CDR2 FQNNGV. V was shortened by 1 base and J by 2 bases, with 14 bases between the two germline ends. The CDR3 is 16 amino acids. This chain's CDR3 is CASSLGDRAVQETQYF. The CDR3 nucleotides are TGTGCCAGCAGCTTAGGCGATAGGGCAGTACAAGAGACCCAGTACTTC.

The rearrangement links TRBV6-1 to TRBJ1-5; D is uncertain. This CDR3 has 15 residues. Per germline, CDR1 MNHNS and CDR2 SASEGT. V was cut by 2 bases and J by 9 bases, with 17 bases left in between. The CDR3 sequence is CASSELGQAVSPQHF. The CDR3 DNA reads TGTGCCAGCAGTGAACTCGGGCAGGCCGTGTCGCCCCAGCATTTT.

This clone was seen only a few times. Other nucleotide sequences from this sample produce the same CDR3. The V and J genes are TRBV11-2 and TRBJ1-1; D possibly corresponds to TRBD1 (6 bases). Per the germline V gene, CDR1 is SGHAT and CDR2 is FQNNGV. The CDR3 runs 14 residues. Trimming left V 4 bases short and J 1 base short, with 10 bases between. CDR3 amino acids: CASSSSTGNTEAFF. In DNA, the CDR3 is TGTGCCAGCAGCTCGTCGACAGGGAACACTGAAGCTTTCTTT.

The chain joins TRBV6-2 or TRBV6-3 to TRBJ2-7, with D unresolved. The germline CDR1 and CDR2 sequences are MNHEY and SVGEGT. CDR3 size: 16 residues. V was cut by 6 bases and J by 3 bases, with 21 bases left in between. The CDR3 DNA reads as TGTGCCAGCAGCAAACACCCTTATGGGTCCAACTACGAGCAGTACTTC. Its translation is CASSKHPYGSNYEQYF.

The V gene is TRBV10-3, the J gene TRBJ2-7; D is perhaps TRBD2 (5 bases). Between the trimmed V and J ends, which lost 3 bases and 3 bases, there was a span of 12 bases. Germline values: CDR1 ENHRY, CDR2 SYGVKD. The CDR3 has 14 residues. CDR3 in amino acids: CAISDGKRDYEQYF. Written as DNA, the CDR3 is TGTGCCATCAGTGACGGGAAGCGAGACTACGAGCAGTACTTC.

The chain recombines TRBV7-2 with TRBJ1-1; no clear D. The V end was cut by 0 bases, the J end by 4 bases, with 6 bases between. Germline V gene sequence: CDR1 SGHTA, CDR2 FQGNSA. There are 13 residues in the CDR3. DNA for the CDR3: TGTGCCAGCAGCTTAGCTAGGGTCACTGAAGCTTTCTTT. Protein product: CASSLARVTEAFF.

The chain couples TRBV6-6 to TRBJ2-7, with 7 bases lining up with TRBD2. The ends lost 2 bases at V and 0 bases at J; junction bases unmatched: 1. Germline assignment: CDR1 MNHNY and CDR2 SVGAGI (reference sequence). The CDR3 has 14 residues. The CDR3 here is CASSYRDYSYEQYF. In DNA, the CDR3 is TGTGCCAGCAGTTACCGGGACTACTCCTACGAGCAGTACTTC.

The rearrangement links TRBV2 to TRBJ2-5, with D tentatively TRBD2 (5 bases). Germline V gives CDR1 SNHLY, CDR2 FYNNEI. The CDR3 is 14 amino acids. V dropped 4 bases and J dropped 2 bases, with 11 bases sitting between them. CDR3 DNA sequence: TGTGCCAGCAGTGTGGAAGGACTTCAAGAGACCCAGTACTTC. Protein product: CASSVEGLQETQYF.

The count of this clone is one. The V call is TRBV3-1 (or the pseudogene TRBV3-2), the J call TRBJ1-1; possibly TRBD1 for D (5 bases). CDR1 and CDR2 (germline): LGHDT, YNNKEL (reference sequence). This CDR3 is 14 amino acids long. Trimming shortened V by 3 bases and J by 1 base, and 9 bases separated the two germline ends. CDR3 DNA sequence: TGTGCCAGCAGCCAGGACACAGCGAACACTGAAGCTTTCTTT. This encodes CASSQDTANTEAFF.

V usage is TRBV29-1 and J usage is TRBJ1-2; 7 bases agree with TRBD1. This CDR3 has 13 residues. CDR1 and CDR2 (germline): SQVTM, ANQGSEA. Trimming cost V 4 bases and J 4 bases; bases outside gene matches: 6. The DNA of the CDR3 is TGCAGCGTTGTCAAAGGGGGCGGCTATGGCTACACCTTC. It encodes CSVVKGGGYGYTF.

The rearrangement links TRBV2 to TRBJ1-4; maybe TRBD1 (5 bases). Trimming left V 6 bases short and J 0 bases short, with 11 bases between. The CDR3 totals 15 residues. Per the germline V gene, CDR1 is SNHLY and CDR2 is FYNNEI. The CDR3 coding sequence is TGTGCCAGCAGCGGGACGGTTGCAACTAATGAAAAACTGTTTTTT. This sequence encodes CASSGTVATNEKLFF.

The chain joins TRBV6-5 to TRBJ2-1; tentatively, D is TRBD2 (5 bases). Trimming cost V 5 bases and J 0 bases, with 11 bases left between them. The CDR3 spans 15 residues. Per germline, CDR1 MNHEY and CDR2 SVGAGI. This CDR3 reads CASSRGFSSYNEQFF. The CDR3 DNA is TGTGCCAGCAGTCGCGGGTTTAGCTCCTACAATGAGCAGTTCTTC.

This sequence joins TRBV11-2 and TRBJ2-2; D is unresolved. V was trimmed by 3 bases and J by 5 bases, leaving 7 bases between them. This CDR3 contains 13 residues. Germline values: CDR1 SGHAT, CDR2 FQNNGV. DNA for the CDR3: TGTGCCAGCAGCTTCCTGGGTACCGGGGAGCTGTTTTTT. The encoded protein is CASSFLGTGELFF. The whole variable domain, remainder taken from reference TRBV11-2 and TRBJ2-2, is EAGVAQSPRYKIIEKRQSVAFWCNPISGHATLYWYQQILGQGPKLLIQFQNNGVVDDSQLPKDRFSAERLKGVDSTLKIQPAKLEDSAVYLCASSFLGTGELFFGEGSRLTVL.

The gene calls are TRBV6-1 and TRBJ2-7; TRBD1 matches at 9 bases. Trimming removed 10 bases from V and 2 bases from J; junction bases left unmatched: 6. The CDR3 is made up of 13 amino acids. Germline CDR1 is MNHNS and CDR2 is SASEGT. CDR3 in DNA: TGTGCCACCATGGGGACAGGGACCTACGAGCAGTACTTC. It is translated as CATMGTGTYEQYF.

The chain joins TRBV19 to TRBJ1-1; 8 bases line up with TRBD1. The CDR3 runs 13 residues. Trimming at V came to 5 bases and at J to 4 bases, leaving 3 bases not matched to a gene. Per germline, CDR1 LNHDA and CDR2 SQIVND (reference sequence). The CDR3 loop is CASSGQGFTEAFF. The CDR3 nucleotides read TGTGCCAGTAGTGGACAGGGCTTCACTGAAGCTTTCTTT.

CDR3 DNA sequence: TGTGCCAGCATCGCGCCATGGGATGGCTACACCTTC. Residues: CASIAPWDGYTF. This chain links TRBV6-5 with TRBJ1-2; no clear D. With 7 bases removed from V and 6 bases from J, the gap between germline ends came to 12 bases. Germline V gives CDR1 MNHEY, CDR2 SVGAGI. This CDR3 comprises 12 residues.

This chain joins TRBV6-5 and TRBJ2-7; TRBD1 agrees at 10 bases. The CDR3 is 14 residues long. Losses at the gene ends were 8 bases for V and 3 bases for J; bases not matched to a gene: 7. Germline CDR1 MNHEY, CDR2 SVGAGI. The CDR3 DNA reads TGTGCCAGCCTTCGAGGGACAGGGGTCTACGAGCAGTACGTC. Protein: CASLRGTGVYEQYV.

This chain links TRBV7-2 with TRBJ1-1; 9 bases agree with TRBD1. Trimming cost V 4 bases and J 0 bases; bases outside gene matches: 3. This CDR3 has 15 residues. CDR1 is SGHTA, CDR2 FQGNSA, per germline. The CDR3 nucleotides are TGTGCCAGCAGCTGGAGACAGGGGGTGAACACTGAAGCTTTCTTT. This codes for CASSWRQGVNTEAFF. Complete variable domain (other parts from reference TRBV7-2 and TRBJ1-1): GAGVSQSPSNKVTEKGKDVELRCDPISGHTALYWYRQSLGQGLEFLIYFQGNSAPDKSGLPSDRFSAERTGGSVSTLTIQRTQQEDSAVYLCASSWRQGVNTEAFFGQGTRLTVV.